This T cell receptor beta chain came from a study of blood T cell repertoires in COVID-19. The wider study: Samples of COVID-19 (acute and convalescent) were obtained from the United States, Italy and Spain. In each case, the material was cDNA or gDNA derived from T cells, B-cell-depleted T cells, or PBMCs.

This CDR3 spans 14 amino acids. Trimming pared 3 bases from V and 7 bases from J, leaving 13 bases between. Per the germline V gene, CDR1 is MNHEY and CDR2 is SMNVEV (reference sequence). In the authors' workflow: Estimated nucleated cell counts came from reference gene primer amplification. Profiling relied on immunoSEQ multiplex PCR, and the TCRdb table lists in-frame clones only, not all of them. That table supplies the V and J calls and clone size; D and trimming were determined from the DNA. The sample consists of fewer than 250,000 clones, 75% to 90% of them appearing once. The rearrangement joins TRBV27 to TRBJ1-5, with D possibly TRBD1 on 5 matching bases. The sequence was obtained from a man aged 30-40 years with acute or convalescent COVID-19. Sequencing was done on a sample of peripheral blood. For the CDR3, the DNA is TGTGCCAGCAGTTTCTCAGGGAATCGGCAGCCCCAGCATTTT. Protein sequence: CASSFSGNRQPQHF.